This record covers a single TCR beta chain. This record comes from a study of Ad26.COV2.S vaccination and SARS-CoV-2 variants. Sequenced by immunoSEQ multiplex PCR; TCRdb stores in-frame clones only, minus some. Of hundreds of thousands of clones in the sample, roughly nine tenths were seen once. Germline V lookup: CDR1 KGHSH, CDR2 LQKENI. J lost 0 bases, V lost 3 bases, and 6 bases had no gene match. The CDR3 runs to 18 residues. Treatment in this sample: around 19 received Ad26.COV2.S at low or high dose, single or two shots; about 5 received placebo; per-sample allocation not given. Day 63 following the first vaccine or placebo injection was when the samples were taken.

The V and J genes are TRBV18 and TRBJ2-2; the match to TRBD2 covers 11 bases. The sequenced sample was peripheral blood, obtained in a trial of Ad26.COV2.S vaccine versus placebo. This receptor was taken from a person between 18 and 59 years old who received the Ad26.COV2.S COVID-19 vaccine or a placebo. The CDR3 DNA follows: TGTGCCAGCTCACCCCTAATGACTAGCGGGACGAACACCGGGGAGCTGTTTTTT. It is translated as CASSPLMTSGTNTGELFF.